The 32 T cell receptor beta chains presented below share a single source sample, sequenced in a study of cytomegalovirus exposure and HLA in healthy donors. A multiplex PCR was run with 60 Vbeta primers and 13 Jbeta primers. The method was immunoSEQ multiplex PCR; TCRdb's version includes in-frame clones alone and lacks a portion of them. In the table there are 150,000 to 180,000 clones, approximately 80% of which are singletons. Sequenced: PBMCs. These receptor sequences come from a woman aged 35 to 49 in good health and CMV-seropositive.

The V call is TRBV7-8, the J call TRBJ2-5; 8 nucleotides line up with TRBD2. Looked up from germline, CDR1 is SGHVS and CDR2 is FQNEAQ. The J segment lost 4 bases and the V segment lost 5 bases, leaving 12 bases of the junction unmatched. The CDR3 sequence is 16 residues long. CDR3 region: CASSPDGQLAGETQYF. For the CDR3, the DNA is TGTGCCAGCAGCCCCGACGGGCAGCTAGCGGGAGAGACCCAGTACTTC. The variable domain in full, with the rest retrieved from reference TRBV7-8 and TRBJ2-5, is GAGVSQSPRYKVAKRGQDVALRCDPISGHVSLFWYQQALGQGPEFLTYFQNEAQLDKSGLPSDRFFAERPEGSVSTLKIQRTQQEDSAVYLCASSPDGQLAGETQYFGPGTRLLVL.

The rearrangement links TRBV5-1 to TRBJ2-7; 7 positions agree with TRBD1. The CDR3 extends over 14 amino acids. Trimming at V came to 2 bases and at J to 4 bases, leaving 6 bases not matched to a gene. Germline CDR1 and CDR2: SGHRS and YFSETQ. As DNA, the CDR3 is TGCGCCAGCAGCTTAGAACAGGGGCCGTACGAGCAGTACTTC. Translation: CASSLEQGPYEQYF. The whole variable domain, remainder taken from reference TRBV5-1 and TRBJ2-7, is KAGVTQTPRYLIKTRGQQVTLSCSPISGHRSVSWYQQTPGQGLQFLFEYFSETQRNKGNFPGRFSGRQFSNSRSEMNVSTLELGDSALYLCASSLEQGPYEQYFGPGTRLTVT.

This clone was observed once. The V call is TRBV6-5, the J call TRBJ1-2, with D hard to call. The CDR3 has 14 amino acids. From germline, CDR1 is MNHEY and CDR2 SVGAGI. With 0 bases removed from V and 4 bases from J, the gap between germline ends came to 9 bases. The DNA of the CDR3 is TGTGCCAGCAGTTACTCGTCGACGGGCTATGGCTACACCTTC. It is translated as CASSYSSTGYGYTF.

The CDR3 nucleotides are TGTGCCAGCAGCTTAGGGGGGCCACTCTTGGGCACTGAAGCTTTCTTT. It specifies CASSLGGPLLGTEAFF. V usage is TRBV7-9 and J usage is TRBJ1-1, with D possibly TRBD1 on 6 matching bases. CDR3 length: 16 residues. Trimming stripped 1 base from V and 4 bases from J, with 16 bases between. Germline V lookup: CDR1 SEHNR, CDR2 FQNEAQ (reference sequence).

Comment on this clone: Germline is not matched at one junction end, which may reflect a read error. This chain connects TRBV30 to TRBJ2-3; 16 bases fit TRBD2. Germline lookup yields CDR1 GTSNPN and CDR2 SVGIG (reference sequence). The CDR3 has 22 amino acids. The CDR3 DNA is TGTGCCTGGAGTGTAAAAGACAGGGGGGGACTAGCGGGAGGGCCGAGCAGAGATACGCAGTATTTT. Amino acid sequence: CAWSVKDRGGLAGGPSRDTQYF.

Written as DNA, the CDR3 is TGTGCCAGTTCATGGACTAGCGGGGACTACGAGCAGTACTTC. Translating it yields CASSWTSGDYEQYF. The V and J genes are TRBV19 and TRBJ2-7, with 12 bases lining up with TRBD2. Germline loops: CDR1 LNHDA, CDR2 SQIVND (reference sequence). V shed 8 bases and J 3 bases; nucleotides not matched to a gene: 5. This CDR3 has 14 amino acids. Full variable domain (missing parts from reference TRBV19 and TRBJ2-7): DGGITQSPKYLFRKEGQNVTLSCEQNLNHDAMYWYRQDPGQGLRLIYYSQIVNDFQKGDIAEGYSVSREKKESFPLTVTSAQKNPTAFYLCASSWTSGDYEQYFGPGTRLTVT.

This clone was seen a handful of times. V gene TRBV10-2 combines with J gene TRBJ1-2; TRBD1 aligns across 9 bases. V trimming: 4 bases; J trimming: 3 bases; junction bases outside the gene matches: 0. Germline V gene data show CDR1 as WSHSY and CDR2 as SAAADI. The CDR3 totals 13 residues. The CDR3 DNA reads as TGCGCCAGCAGTGGGACAGGGGACTATGGCTACACCTTC. It translates to CASSGTGDYGYTF.

The V call is TRBV11-1, the J call TRBJ2-2; 11 bases fit TRBD1. Germline CDR1 is SGHAT and CDR2 is FQDESV (reference sequence). The CDR3 is made up of 15 amino acids. The ends lost 2 bases at V and 5 bases at J; junction bases unmatched: 1. Here the CDR3 DNA reads TGTGCCAGCAGCTTAAGGGACAGGGGGACCGGGGAGCTGTTTTTT. Its protein is CASSLRDRGTGELFF.

The sample holds a few counts of this clone. CDR3 residues: CASGRTNTGELFF. The CDR3 nucleotides read TGTGCCAGCGGCAGAACGAACACCGGGGAGCTGTTTTTT. The chain combines TRBV6-5 with TRBJ2-2; D is ambiguous. This CDR3 has 13 residues. The germline V and J ends were trimmed by 8 bases and 0 bases, with 7 bases remaining between them. From germline, CDR1 is MNHEY and CDR2 SVGAGI.

The V gene is TRBV19, the J gene TRBJ1-1; D remains unclear. This CDR3 is 13 amino acids long. Looked up from germline, CDR1 is LNHDA and CDR2 is SQIVND (reference sequence). V shed 0 bases and J shed 8 bases, with 10 bases lying between them. The CDR3 loop is CASSIDRGFEAFF. As DNA, the CDR3 is TGTGCCAGTAGTATAGATCGCGGCTTCGAAGCTTTCTTT. The full variable domain, rest sourced from reference TRBV19 and TRBJ1-1, is DGGITQSPKYLFRKEGQNVTLSCEQNLNHDAMYWYRQDPGQGLRLIYYSQIVNDFQKGDIAEGYSVSREKKESFPLTVTSAQKNPTAFYLCASSIDRGFEAFFGQGTRLTVV.

This chain links TRBV19 with TRBJ1-1; D gene unclear. The ends were cut back, 3 bases at V and 11 bases at J, with 13 bases in the middle. The CDR3 has 12 amino acids. Germline assignment: CDR1 LNHDA and CDR2 SQIVND (reference sequence). The CDR3 DNA follows: TGTGCCAGTAGTATCTCGCCCGGTTACGCTTTCTTT. Its translation is CASSISPGYAFF.

This rearrangement joins TRBV28 to TRBJ1-1, with D tentatively TRBD1 (6 bases). There are 15 residues in the CDR3. Per germline, CDR1 MDHEN and CDR2 SYDVKM. Trimming stripped 6 bases from V and 11 bases from J, with 25 bases between. As DNA, the CDR3 is TGTGCCAGCAGGGAAAGGACAGTGCCCTCCTGGAGGGCTTTCTTT. Translation gives CASRERTVPSWRAFF.

This clone was seen only once. The chain couples TRBV6-5 to TRBJ2-7, with D possibly matching TRBD1 (6 bases). The CDR3 is 14 amino acids. Looked up from germline, CDR1 is MNHEY and CDR2 is SVGAGI. Trimming took 5 bases from V and 3 from J, leaving 14 bases between them. The CDR3 here is CASSADRPVYEQYF. CDR3 bases: TGTGCCAGCAGTGCCGACAGGCCGGTCTACGAGCAGTACTTC.

The chain couples TRBV30 to TRBJ2-1; a weak D match, TRBD1 (6 bases). Germline lookup yields CDR1 GTSNPN and CDR2 SVGIG (reference sequence). The germline V and J ends were trimmed by 2 bases and 9 bases, with 8 bases remaining between them. The CDR3 is 11 amino acids. Here the CDR3 DNA reads TGTGCCTGGAGTAGGGGGACTGAGCAGTTCTTC. Protein sequence: CAWSRGTEQFF.

The V gene is TRBV28, the J gene TRBJ2-5; TRBD2 matches at 7 bases. The CDR3 has 17 residues. The V gene end was trimmed by 5 bases and the J gene end by 2 bases; junction bases not matched to a gene: 14. Germline loops: CDR1 MDHEN, CDR2 SYDVKM. In DNA form, the CDR3 reads TGTGCCAGCAGTCCTGTTAGCGGGTGGGGGGGGCAAGAGACCCAGTACTTC. Its translation is CASSPVSGWGGQETQYF.

V usage is TRBV7-9 and J usage is TRBJ1-4; possibly TRBD1 for D (6 bases). CDR1 is SEHNR, CDR2 FQNEAQ, per germline (reference sequence). CDR3 length: 14 amino acids. V was shortened by 2 bases and J by 5 bases, with 9 bases between the two germline ends. In DNA form, the CDR3 reads TGTGCCAGCAGCTTAAGACAGGAAAATGAAAAACTGTTTTTT. Translating gives CASSLRQENEKLFF.

CDR3: CASSEVAGGGGGYTF. The CDR3 DNA sequence: TGTGCCAGCAGTGAAGTGGCAGGGGGCGGGGGCGGCTACACCTTC. The chain recombines TRBV2 with TRBJ1-2; 8 bases align to TRBD1. CDR3 length: 15 residues. Per the germline V gene, CDR1 is SNHLY and CDR2 is FYNNEI. After removal of 1 base from V and 8 bases from J, the junction contained 9 bases not matched to a gene.

This chain uses TRBV13 with TRBJ2-3; D may be TRBD2 (6 bases). The V gene lost 5 bases and the J gene lost 9 bases, with 15 bases spanning the gap. The CDR3 extends over 13 amino acids. Germline assignment: CDR1 PRHDT and CDR2 FYEKMQ (reference sequence). The CDR3 DNA sequence: TGTGCCAGCAGCGGAAGCGGGTCAACAACGCAGTATTTT. This gives the protein CASSGSGSTTQYF. The full variable domain, in which reference TRBV13 and TRBJ2-3 provide the parts outside the CDR3, is AAGVIQSPRHLIKEKRETATLKCYPIPRHDTVYWYQQGPGQDPQFLISFYEKMQSDKGSIPDRFSAQQFSDYHSELNMSSLELGDSALYFCASSGSGSTTQYFGPGTRLTVL.

The chain joins TRBV6-1 to TRBJ2-7; 7 positions match TRBD1. The J segment lost 5 bases and the V segment lost 6 bases, leaving 13 bases of the junction unmatched. CDR1 is MNHNS, CDR2 SASEGT, per germline. The CDR3 runs 15 residues. The CDR3 region is CASSAPGQRDNEQYF. CDR3 coding DNA: TGTGCCAGCAGCGCCCCGGGACAGAGGGACAACGAGCAGTACTTC.

Note on this clone: A far larger clone is off by one base, so a read error is likely. CDR3 amino acids: CASSPRDRGLSTEQFF. In DNA, the CDR3 is TGTGCCAGCAGCCCCCGGGACAGGGGATTGTCCACTGAGCAGTTCTTC. The rearrangement links TRBV11-2 to TRBJ2-1, with TRBD1 matching over 10 bases. This CDR3 region has 16 residues. CDR1 SGHAT and CDR2 FQNNGV come from the germline V gene. After removal of 5 bases from V and 9 bases from J, the junction contained 13 bases not matched to a gene.

The chain couples TRBV7-3 to TRBJ1-1, with D possibly matching TRBD1 (5 bases). The CDR3 runs 19 residues. The V end lost 5 bases, the J end lost 2 bases, and 27 bases lay between the germline ends. The germline V gene encodes CDR1 SGHTA and CDR2 FQGTGA. The CDR3: CASSPQPPLTEGYNTEAFF. The DNA for the CDR3 is TGTGCCAGCAGCCCCCAACCCCCGTTGACAGAAGGGTATAACACTGAAGCTTTCTTT.

The V call is TRBV7-8, the J call TRBJ2-7, with a tentative D call TRBD2 (5 bases). Germline CDR1 and CDR2: SGHVS and FQNEAQ. This CDR3 spans 14 amino acids. Between the trimmed V and J ends, which lost 5 bases and 2 bases, there was a span of 13 bases. CDR3 sequence: CASSIIGVPYEQYF. The CDR3 DNA reads as TGTGCCAGCAGCATTATCGGGGTTCCCTACGAGCAGTACTTC.

This sequence joins TRBV11-2 and TRBJ2-1, with D possibly being TRBD2 (6 bases). This CDR3 region has 18 residues. The V end lost 5 bases, the J end lost 4 bases, and 24 bases lay between the germline ends. Germline assignment: CDR1 SGHAT and CDR2 FQNNGV. In nucleotides, the CDR3 is TGTGCCAGCAGCACGCCGGGGCCCCGGACTACTCTATACAATGAGCAGTTCTTC. Translating it yields CASSTPGPRTTLYNEQFF.

This clone was recorded many times. The rearrangement joins TRBV7-2 to TRBJ2-3; D is perhaps TRBD1 (5 bases). The CDR3 sequence is 13 residues long. V gave up 6 bases and J gave up 2 bases, with 9 bases separating them. CDR1 and CDR2 (germline): SGHTA, FQGNSA. In DNA form, the CDR3 reads TGTGCCAGCAGAAGACAGACCACAGATACGCAGTATTTT. This translates into CASRRQTTDTQYF.

This chain connects TRBV7-2 to TRBJ1-2, with 10 bases aligning to TRBD1. V shed 4 bases and J 8 bases; nucleotides not matched to a gene: 13. The CDR3 is 16 amino acids. CDR1 and CDR2 from the germline V gene are SGHTA and FQGNSA. The CDR3 bases are TGTGCCAGCAGCTCAACCGGGACAGGGGTTACGAGGGGCTACACCTTC. This gives the protein CASSSTGTGVTRGYTF.

The J gene is TRBJ2-5, the V gene TRBV7-9, with D perhaps TRBD2 (7 bases). The CDR3 sequence is 16 residues long. The V gene lost 5 bases and the J gene lost 1 base, with 17 bases spanning the gap. CDR1 is SEHNR and CDR2 is FQNEAQ in the germline V gene (reference sequence). CDR3 loop: CASSPKGGGGQETQYF. In nucleotides, the CDR3 is TGTGCCAGCAGCCCCAAGGGGGGCGGGGGCCAAGAGACCCAGTACTTC.

J is TRBJ2-5 and V is TRBV2; TRBD2 agrees at 9 bases. The V gene's germline CDR1 is SNHLY and CDR2 FYNNEI. J lost 5 bases, V lost 4 bases, and 11 bases had no gene match. The CDR3 runs to 16 residues. The CDR3 sequence: CASSADSGRLWETQYF. CDR3 coding DNA: TGTGCCAGCAGTGCGGATAGCGGGAGATTATGGGAGACCCAGTACTTC. The full variable domain, rest sourced from reference TRBV2 and TRBJ2-5, is EPEVTQTPSHQVTQMGQEVILRCVPISNHLYFYWYRQILGQKVEFLVSFYNNEISEKSEIFDDQFSVERPDGSNFTLKIRSTKLEDSAMYFCASSADSGRLWETQYFGPGTRLLVL.

The CDR3 DNA reads as TGTGCCAGCAGCTTGACAGGGGATACTGAAGCTTTCTTT. Translated, it gives CASSLTGDTEAFF. The V and J genes are TRBV2 and TRBJ1-1; 8 bases map to TRBD1. The CDR3 is made up of 13 amino acids. CDR1 is SNHLY and CDR2 is FYNNEI in the germline V gene. V dropped 6 bases and J dropped 5; count of bases not matched to a gene: 5.

The V gene is TRBV19, the J gene TRBJ2-1; 14 nucleotides line up with TRBD2. The CDR3 totals 14 residues. The trim removed 4 bases at V and 10 bases at J, leaving 3 bases unmatched. Per germline, CDR1 LNHDA and CDR2 SQIVND (reference sequence). The CDR3 loop is CASSRGLAGEEQFF. In DNA, the CDR3 is TGTGCCAGTAGTAGGGGACTAGCGGGAGAAGAGCAGTTCTTC.

The chain recombines TRBV5-1 with TRBJ2-1, with TRBD2 matching over 8 bases. Germline values: CDR1 SGHRS, CDR2 YFSETQ. With 2 bases clipped from V and 0 bases from J, the junction kept 4 bases outside the gene matches. The CDR3 extends over 16 amino acids. The CDR3 spells CASSFTSGSSYNEQFF. The CDR3 nucleotides are TGCGCCAGCAGCTTCACTAGCGGAAGCTCCTACAATGAGCAGTTCTTC.

The genes are TRBV5-1 and TRBJ2-1; 9 bases are a match to TRBD2. Trimming took 2 bases from V and 6 from J; bases not matched to a gene: 12. Germline-derived CDR1 and CDR2 are SGHRS and YFSETQ. The CDR3 is made up of 17 amino acids. This chain's CDR3 is CASSLGIAGDPGNEQFF. The CDR3 DNA sequence: TGCGCCAGCAGCTTAGGAATAGCGGGAGACCCGGGCAATGAGCAGTTCTTC.

This chain connects TRBV6-4 to TRBJ1-1; 7 positions match TRBD1. The CDR3 totals 14 residues. Looked up from germline, CDR1 is MRHNA and CDR2 is SNTAGT. J gave up 1 base and V 6 bases, and 5 bases lay outside the gene matches. The chain's CDR3 is CASRAGGPNTEAFF. CDR3 nucleotides: TGTGCCAGCAGAGCAGGGGGACCGAACACTGAAGCTTTCTTT.